These 23 T cell receptor beta chains were sequenced from one sample in a study of high-grade serous ovarian cancer treatment subgroups. Some clones are missing from TCRdb's copy, which holds only in-frame ones; the method was immunoSEQ multiplex PCR. The table includes about 9,100 clones, approximately 86% detected once. Tumor samples were obtained before definitive surgery or chemotherapy. Sequencing was done on a sample of tumor tissue. The receptors originated from a human donor with high-grade serous ovarian cancer.

This chain connects TRBV27 to TRBJ1-5; D not certain. Trimming left V 2 bases short and J 1 base short, with 0 bases between. The CDR3 is made up of 12 amino acids. From germline, CDR1 is MNHEY and CDR2 SMNVEV (reference sequence). This chain's CDR3 is CASSLSNQPQHF. CDR3 sequence (DNA): TGTGCCAGCAGTTTAAGCAATCAGCCCCAGCATTTT.

The V call is TRBV5-1, the J call TRBJ2-7; 9 nucleotides match TRBD1. This CDR3 is 14 amino acids long. Per germline, CDR1 SGHRS and CDR2 YFSETQ. The junction had 4 bases not matched to a gene; V was cut back by 3 bases and J by 3 bases. The CDR3 DNA reads TGCGCCAGCAGCTATACAGGGGGCCTCTACGAGCAGTACTTC. As protein: CASSYTGGLYEQYF.

J is TRBJ2-3 and V is TRBV4-3; D is undetermined. The CDR3 spans 15 residues. CDR1 LGHNA and CDR2 YSLEER come from the germline V gene. Trimming cost V 0 bases and J 1 base, with 8 bases left between them. The CDR3 loop reads CASSQEVLGTDTQYF. In nucleotides, the CDR3 is TGCGCCAGCAGCCAAGAGGTTCTAGGCACAGATACGCAGTATTTT.

The V and J genes are TRBV4-3 and TRBJ1-1; D is uncertain. V was shortened by 0 bases and J by 5 bases, with 16 bases between the two germline ends. Germline V gene data show CDR1 as LGHNA and CDR2 as YSLEER. This CDR3 spans 16 amino acids. The CDR3, as DNA: TGCGCCAGCAGCCAAGATGGGCCACCCACATGGACTGAAGCTTTCTTT. This encodes CASSQDGPPTWTEAFF.

The chain uses TRBV7-2 and TRBJ2-1, with 7 bases identical to TRBD2. This CDR3 has 15 residues. J gave up 4 bases and V 1 base, and 4 bases lay outside the gene matches. The V gene's germline CDR1 is SGHTA and CDR2 FQGNSA. Written as DNA, the CDR3 is TGTGCCAGCAGCTTAGGGCTAGCGGAATACAATGAGCAGTTCTTC. Amino acids: CASSLGLAEYNEQFF.

The chain recombines TRBV14 with TRBJ2-4; tentatively, D is TRBD1 (6 bases). Deletions cut 6 bases from V and 6 bases from J, with 15 bases between. Per the germline V gene, CDR1 is SGHDN and CDR2 is FVKESK. This CDR3 spans 14 amino acids. CDR3 sequence (DNA): TGTGCCAGCAGTTTATCGACAGGCGTAAACATTCAGTACTTC. Translation gives CASSLSTGVNIQYF.

This clone was detected once. The chain carries TRBV28 and TRBJ2-1, with no clear D. The CDR3 is 15 residues long. Germline assignment: CDR1 MDHEN and CDR2 SYDVKM. Trimming removed 6 bases at V and 4 bases at J, with 16 bases between. The CDR3 DNA is TGTGCCAGCAGCCGCCGGGCCGAAGTTTACAATGAGCAGTTCTTC. Translated: CASSRRAEVYNEQFF.

The rearrangement joins TRBV18 to TRBJ1-1; D might be TRBD1 (5 bases). Germline V CDR1 and CDR2: KGHSH, LQKENI. The CDR3 spans 16 residues. Trimming removed 3 bases at V and 0 bases at J, with 14 bases between. The CDR3 loop reads CASSPRQGEVNTEAFF. The CDR3 nucleotides read TGTGCCAGCTCACCGAGGCAGGGTGAAGTGAACACTGAAGCTTTCTTT.

This clone turned up a few times. This sequence joins TRBV7-9 and TRBJ2-7; D ambiguous. The CDR3 extends over 12 amino acids. Trimming took 5 bases from V and 5 from J, leaving 10 bases between them. Germline CDR1 reads SEHNR; CDR2 reads FQNEAQ (reference sequence). CDR3 nucleotides: TGTGCCAGCAGCCAGACCCGGGACGAGCAGTACTTC. Translating it yields CASSQTRDEQYF.

This chain joins TRBV28 and TRBJ2-2; TRBD1 is a possible D gene (6 bases). Trimming cost V 5 bases and J 3 bases, with 13 bases left between them. This CDR3 comprises 15 residues. The V gene's germline CDR1 is MDHEN and CDR2 SYDVKM. The CDR3 here is CASSRTGTDTGELFF. The CDR3 DNA reads as TGTGCCAGCAGTCGAACAGGGACGGACACCGGGGAGCTGTTTTTT. The whole variable domain, remainder taken from reference TRBV28 and TRBJ2-2, is DVKVTQSSRYLVKRTGEKVFLECVQDMDHENMFWYRQDPGLGLRLIYFSYDVKMKEKGDIPEGYSVSREKKERFSLILESASTNQTSMYLCASSRTGTDTGELFFGEGSRLTVL.

The V call is TRBV5-8, the J call TRBJ1-2; no firm D call. CDR1 SGHTS and CDR2 YDEGEE come from the germline V gene. The CDR3 consists of 14 residues. The V end was cut by 0 bases, the J end by 6 bases, with 12 bases between. CDR3 coding DNA: TGTGCCAGCAGCTTGGTAGGGAATAGACATGGCTACACCTTC. Translation gives CASSLVGNRHGYTF.

This clone was recorded once. This chain uses TRBV29-1 with TRBJ1-1; no clear D gene. CDR3 length: 11 amino acids. V was clipped by 4 bases and J by 10 bases, with 13 bases between them. Germline values: CDR1 SQVTM, CDR2 ANQGSEA. In DNA form, the CDR3 reads TGCAGCGTTGGAGTCACCCCGGCAGCTTTCTTT. Amino acid sequence: CSVGVTPAAFF.

The chain uses TRBV18 and TRBJ2-1; TRBD1 might be the D (6 bases). The CDR3 spans 16 residues. Trimming took off 2 bases at V and 10 bases at J, with 21 bases between the two ends. CDR1 and CDR2 from the germline V gene are KGHSH and LQKENI. DNA of the CDR3: TGTGCCAGCTCACCAAAAACCGGACTGGCCACAGGGGAGCAGTTCTTC. Amino acid sequence: CASSPKTGLATGEQFF.

The rearrangement uses TRBV28 and TRBJ2-2; TRBD2 aligns across 12 bases. CDR3 size: 17 residues. The ends lost 2 bases at V and 2 bases at J; junction bases unmatched: 3. Germline values: CDR1 MDHEN, CDR2 SYDVKM. In nucleotides, the CDR3 is TGTGCCAGCAGTTTAAGTGGACTAGCGGGAAACACCGGGGAGCTGTTTTTT. This sequence encodes CASSLSGLAGNTGELFF.

V usage is TRBV5-1 and J usage is TRBJ1-1; a possible D gene is TRBD1 (6 bases). The CDR3 length is 14 residues. The ends were cut back, 7 bases at V and 1 base at J, with 14 bases in the middle. CDR1 SGHRS and CDR2 YFSETQ come from the germline V gene. The CDR3 bases are TGCGCCAGCGCCTCGGGACAACCGAACACTGAAGCTTTCTTT. Protein: CASASGQPNTEAFF.

The J gene is TRBJ1-2, the V gene TRBV5-6; a weak D match, TRBD1 (6 bases). The CDR3 extends over 14 amino acids. Germline V lookup: CDR1 SGHDT, CDR2 YYEEEE. Between the trimmed V and J ends, which lost 1 base and 4 bases, there was a span of 11 bases. CDR3 region: CASSLTGTPYGYTF. DNA of the CDR3: TGTGCCAGCAGCTTGACCGGGACACCCTATGGCTACACCTTC.

This clone appeared once. This sequence joins TRBV5-1 and TRBJ2-5, with 8 positions matching TRBD1. Looked up from germline, CDR1 is SGHRS and CDR2 is YFSETQ. CDR3 size: 13 residues. The V and J ends lost 4 bases and 4 bases, in that order; junction bases with no gene match: 3. DNA of the CDR3: TGCGCCAGCAGCCCGGACAGGGCAGAGACCCAGTACTTC. Its protein is CASSPDRAETQYF.

The chain's CDR3 is CASRDDRAVGYTF. Here the CDR3 DNA reads TGTGCCAGCAGGGACGACAGGGCGGTGGGCTACACCTTC. The J gene is TRBJ1-2, the V gene TRBV2; 7 bases are shared with TRBD1. The CDR3 runs 13 residues. Trimming took 6 bases from V and 8 from J; bases not matched to a gene: 9. Germline loops: CDR1 SNHLY, CDR2 FYNNEI.

The genes are TRBV18 and TRBJ2-3; 9 nucleotides align to TRBD2. CDR3 size: 15 residues. Per the germline V gene, CDR1 is KGHSH and CDR2 is LQKENI. V lost 2 bases and J lost 3; bases outside the gene matches: 3. CDR3 sequence reads: CASSPSSGGTDTQYF. DNA of the CDR3: TGTGCCAGCTCACCATCGAGCGGGGGGACAGATACGCAGTATTTT.

V is TRBV7-6 and J is TRBJ2-7; D may be TRBD2 (5 bases). V was pared by 1 base and J by 8 bases, with 12 bases between. The CDR3 spans 13 residues. Per germline, CDR1 SGHVS and CDR2 FNYEAQ. CDR3 region: CASSLERKSQQYF. For the CDR3, the DNA is TGTGCCAGCAGCTTAGAGCGGAAAAGTCAGCAGTACTTC.

This clone was recorded only once. The chain carries TRBV29-1 and TRBJ2-3; 7 bases are shared with TRBD2. The J segment lost 2 bases and the V segment lost 3 bases, leaving 11 bases of the junction unmatched. Germline V gene sequence: CDR1 SQVTM, CDR2 ANQGSEA. CDR3 length: 16 amino acids. CDR3 DNA: TGCAGCGTTGAGGGGGAGGGTGGAGGGAACACAGATACGCAGTATTTT. Its translation is CSVEGEGGGNTDTQYF.

This chain connects TRBV6-1 to TRBJ1-2; D remains unclear. The CDR3 runs to 11 residues. Germline CDR1 MNHNS, CDR2 SASEGT. V lost 2 bases and J 8 bases, leaving 6 bases between the germline ends. CDR3 sequence: CASSEQVGYTF. In DNA, the CDR3 is TGTGCCAGCAGTGAACAGGTGGGCTACACCTTC.

The V and J genes are TRBV27 and TRBJ1-4; D gene uncertain. CDR3 length equals 13 residues. Trimming removed 6 bases at V and 0 bases at J, with 5 bases between. Germline loops: CDR1 MNHEY, CDR2 SMNVEV (reference sequence). The CDR3 nucleotides are TGTGCCAGCAGGCCTGCAACTAATGAAAAACTGTTTTTT. Protein: CASRPATNEKLFF. Looking up the rest from reference TRBV27 and TRBJ1-4 gives the full variable domain: EAQVTQNPRYLITVTGKKLTVTCSQNMNHEYMSWYRQDPGLGLRQIYYSMNVEVTDKGDVPEGYKVSRKEKRNFPLILESPSPNQTSLYFCASRPATNEKLFFGSGTQLSVL.